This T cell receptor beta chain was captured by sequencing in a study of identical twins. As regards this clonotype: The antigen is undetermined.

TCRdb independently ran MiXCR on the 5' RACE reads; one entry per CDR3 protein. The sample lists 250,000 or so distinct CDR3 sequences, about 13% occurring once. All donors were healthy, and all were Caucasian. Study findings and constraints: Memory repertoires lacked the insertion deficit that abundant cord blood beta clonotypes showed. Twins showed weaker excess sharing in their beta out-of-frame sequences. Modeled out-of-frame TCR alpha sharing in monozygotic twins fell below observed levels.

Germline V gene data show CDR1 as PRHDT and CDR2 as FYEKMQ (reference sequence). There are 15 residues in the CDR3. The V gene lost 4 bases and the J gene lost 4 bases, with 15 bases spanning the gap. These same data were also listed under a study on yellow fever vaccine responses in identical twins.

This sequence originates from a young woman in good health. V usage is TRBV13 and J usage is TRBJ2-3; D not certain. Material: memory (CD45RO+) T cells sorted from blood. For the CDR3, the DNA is TGTGCCAGCAGCTCCCTTCAGTCTGTGGCAGATACGCAGTATTTT. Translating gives CASSSLQSVADTQYF.